The 30 T cell receptor beta chains presented below share a single source sample, sequenced in a study of shared T cell receptors in the human thymus. Using immunoSEQ multiplex PCR, the repertoire was profiled, and TCRdb retains in-frame clones only, with some absent. The sample lists some 760,000 clones; 80% to 90% were seen once. The data were also submitted as part of a second study, on human thymus T cells.

The sequenced material came from thymocytes. The receptor set was obtained from a girl in the first two years of life with a congenital heart defect.

Only one count was recorded for this clone. The rearrangement uses TRBV2 and TRBJ1-6; TRBD1 might be the D (5 bases). The germline gives CDR1 SNHLY, CDR2 FYNNEI. Trimming pared 6 bases from V and 6 bases from J, leaving 18 bases between. CDR3 length: 16 amino acids. CDR3 protein: CASRATGLHFNSPLHF. In nucleotides, the CDR3 is TGTGCCAGCAGGGCTACGGGACTCCATTTTAATTCACCCCTCCACTTT.

The CDR3 is CASSSAVLPGANYGYTF. In DNA, the CDR3 is TGTGCCAGCAGCTCGGCCGTTTTACCCGGAGCTAACTATGGCTACACCTTC. The chain carries TRBV5-8 and TRBJ1-2; D is ambiguous. The V and J ends lost 3 bases and 0 bases respectively, with 18 bases between them. Germline CDR1 and CDR2: SGHTS and YDEGEE. The CDR3 runs 17 residues.

The chain couples TRBV4-1 to TRBJ1-6, with D tentatively TRBD1 (6 bases). Trimming removed 6 bases from V and 1 base from J, with 28 bases in between. The germline V gene has CDR1 MGHRA and CDR2 YSYEKL. This CDR3 is 21 amino acids long. The CDR3 nucleotides read TGCGCCAGCAGACATGGTCCGACCCAAGTTAAAGGGGGATCCTATAATTCACCCCTCCACTTT. Amino acid sequence: CASRHGPTQVKGGSYNSPLHF.

V gene TRBV6-1 combines with J gene TRBJ2-3; 8 positions match TRBD2. The CDR3 is 20 residues long. J lost 4 bases, V lost 4 bases, and 22 bases had no gene match. Germline V gives CDR1 MNHNS, CDR2 SASEGT. CDR3 bases: TGTGCCAGCAGTGTCCTCTACGGGAGCGGGGGTCTGGTTGCAGCAGATACGCAGTATTTT. Translating gives CASSVLYGSGGLVAADTQYF.

There are a few counts of this clone. The rearrangement links TRBV5-8 to TRBJ1-5; D gene uncertain. V shed 2 bases and J shed 0 bases, with 9 bases lying between them. The CDR3 is 15 residues long. Germline-derived CDR1 and CDR2 are SGHTS and YDEGEE. The CDR3 DNA reads TGTGCCAGCAGCTTTATCGAGAATAGCAATCAGCCCCAGCATTTT. This translates into CASSFIENSNQPQHF.

The V call is TRBV4-1, the J call TRBJ2-2; possibly TRBD2 for D (5 bases). CDR1 MGHRA and CDR2 YSYEKL come from the germline V gene. The length of the CDR3 is 16 residues. V lost 0 bases to trimming and J lost 1 base, with 9 bases between them. CDR3 nucleotides: TGCGCCAGCAGCCAAGAAGGCGGAGGGAACACCGGGGAGCTGTTTTTT. It translates to CASSQEGGGNTGELFF.

The V gene is TRBV29-1, the J gene TRBJ1-2; D is possibly TRBD1 (5 bases). V was cut by 4 bases and J by 7 bases, with 19 bases left in between. Germline CDR1 reads SQVTM; CDR2 reads ANQGSEA. This CDR3 comprises 14 residues. CDR3 coding DNA: TGCAGCGTTGGGGACCGCCGTGGGACTGGTGGCTACACCTTC. The encoded protein is CSVGDRRGTGGYTF.

This rearrangement joins TRBV5-4 to TRBJ1-1, with D perhaps matching TRBD1 (6 bases). V was clipped by 4 bases and J by 2 bases, with 12 bases between them. The CDR3 totals 14 residues. Germline V gene data show CDR1 as SGHNT and CDR2 as YYREEE (reference sequence). CDR3 protein: CASSAQGLNTEAFF. The CDR3 DNA reads as TGTGCCAGCAGCGCACAGGGTTTAAACACTGAAGCTTTCTTT.

This clone was recorded a few times. The gene calls are TRBV7-9 and TRBJ1-2, with 7 bases matching TRBD1. This CDR3 contains 15 residues. Germline CDR1 is SEHNR and CDR2 is FQNEAQ (reference sequence). V lost 3 bases and J lost 0; bases outside the gene matches: 4. The CDR3 nucleotides read TGTGCCAGCAGCTTCCGCGGGACAGCTAACTATGGCTACACCTTC. It codes for CASSFRGTANYGYTF.

The chain employs TRBV11-2 and TRBJ2-3; TRBD1 matches at 7 bases. Germline trimming cut 4 bases from V and 2 bases from J; bases unmatched to any gene: 12. Per germline, CDR1 SGHAT and CDR2 FQNNGV. The CDR3 has 17 residues. This CDR3 reads CASSSRTGTASTDTQYF. The CDR3 DNA reads TGTGCCAGCAGCTCCCGAACGGGGACAGCGTCCACAGATACGCAGTATTTT.

The V gene is TRBV10-3, the J gene TRBJ2-2; TRBD1 matches 9 bases. After removal of 11 bases from V and 3 bases from J, the junction contained 7 bases not matched to a gene. This CDR3 region has 14 residues. Germline CDR1 ENHRY, CDR2 SYGVKD. CDR3 sequence (DNA): TGTGCCGTCCGGGACAGGGAGGACACCGGGGAGCTGTTTTTT. This sequence encodes CAVRDREDTGELFF.

This rearrangement joins TRBV7-9 to TRBJ1-6, with a tentative D call TRBD1 (5 bases). The CDR3 consists of 12 residues. V lost 11 bases and J 10 bases, leaving 15 bases between the germline ends. Germline-derived CDR1 and CDR2 are SEHNR and FQNEAQ (reference sequence). This CDR3 is CASRRGRSPLHF. In DNA form, the CDR3 reads TGTGCCTCCCGGAGGGGTCGGTCACCCCTCCACTTT.

V is TRBV5-1 and J is TRBJ2-5; D is perhaps TRBD1 (5 bases). CDR3 size: 15 residues. Per the germline V gene, CDR1 is SGHRS and CDR2 is YFSETQ. Trimming stripped 0 bases from V and 3 bases from J, with 12 bases between. The CDR3 coding sequence is TGCGCCAGCAGCTTGGGGGGCCCTAGAAAAGAGACCCAGTACTTC. It yields the protein CASSLGGPRKETQYF. Complete variable domain (other parts from reference TRBV5-1 and TRBJ2-5): KAGVTQTPRYLIKTRGQQVTLSCSPISGHRSVSWYQQTPGQGLQFLFEYFSETQRNKGNFPGRFSGRQFSNSRSEMNVSTLELGDSALYLCASSLGGPRKETQYFGPGTRLLVL.

This clone is a singleton in its sample. The chain joins TRBV5-1 to TRBJ2-2; 7 nucleotides match TRBD2. This CDR3 has 17 amino acids. The germline CDR1 and CDR2 sequences are SGHRS and YFSETQ. Trimming cost V 1 base and J 1 base; bases outside gene matches: 7. The CDR3 reads CASSLYTSDLNTGELFF. The DNA for the CDR3 is TGCGCCAGCAGCTTGTATACTAGCGACCTGAACACCGGGGAGCTGTTTTTT.

This clone was observed a handful of times. V and J are TRBV28 and TRBJ1-5; TRBD1 aligns across 7 bases. This CDR3 is built from 20 residues. J was trimmed by 4 bases and V by 6 bases; bases with no gene match: 24. CDR1 is MDHEN and CDR2 is SYDVKM in the germline V gene. This CDR3 is CASSLTLSQGGEKGNQPQHF. Here the CDR3 DNA reads TGTGCCAGCAGCTTAACCCTATCCCAGGGGGGCGAAAAGGGGAATCAGCCCCAGCATTTT.

The chain is built from TRBV11-2 and TRBJ1-5, with D tentatively TRBD1 (5 bases). Per germline, CDR1 SGHAT and CDR2 FQNNGV. V was cut by 5 bases and J by 1 base, with 12 bases left in between. The CDR3 loop spans 15 amino acids. This chain's CDR3 is CASSRGRLSNQPQHF. In DNA, the CDR3 is TGTGCCAGCAGCAGGGGCCGTCTAAGCAATCAGCCCCAGCATTTT. The whole variable domain, remainder taken from reference TRBV11-2 and TRBJ1-5, is EAGVAQSPRYKIIEKRQSVAFWCNPISGHATLYWYQQILGQGPKLLIQFQNNGVVDDSQLPKDRFSAERLKGVDSTLKIQPAKLEDSAVYLCASSRGRLSNQPQHFGDGTRLSIL.

CDR3 in amino acids: CAISALAGKSSYEQYF. Here the CDR3 DNA reads TGTGCCATCAGTGCCCTAGCGGGGAAGTCCTCCTACGAGCAGTACTTC. The chain couples TRBV10-3 to TRBJ2-7; TRBD2 matches at 9 bases. J lost 0 bases, V lost 4 bases, and 7 bases had no gene match. Per the germline V gene, CDR1 is ENHRY and CDR2 is SYGVKD. CDR3 size: 16 residues.

In this sample, this clone turned up a few times. V is TRBV6-4 and J is TRBJ1-2; no clear D gene. In germline, CDR1 is MRHNA, CDR2 SNTAGT. Trimming took off 0 bases at V and 5 bases at J, with 13 bases between the two ends. There are 15 residues in the CDR3. The CDR3 bases are TGTGCCAGCAGTGACTCCCGGTATATCACTTATGGCTACACCTTC. Its protein is CASSDSRYITYGYTF.

This clone was seen more than once but under ten times. The V and J genes are TRBV5-5 and TRBJ2-5, with 8 bases identical to TRBD2. V shed 0 bases, J shed 5 bases, and the junction held 9 bases outside the gene matches. There are 16 residues in the CDR3. CDR1 and CDR2 from the germline V gene are SGHKS and YYEKEE (reference sequence). The chain's CDR3 is CASSLAHREGNETQYF. Written as DNA, the CDR3 is TGTGCCAGCAGCTTGGCCCACCGGGAGGGGAATGAGACCCAGTACTTC.

J is TRBJ2-3 and V is TRBV5-1; no clear D. Between the trimmed V and J ends, which lost 4 bases and 6 bases, there was a span of 12 bases. The CDR3 loop spans 13 amino acids. Germline values: CDR1 SGHRS, CDR2 YFSETQ. CDR3 DNA sequence: TGCGCCAGCAGCCTGAGCCATTCGGATACGCAGTATTTT. It codes for CASSLSHSDTQYF.

The chain is built from TRBV5-5 and TRBJ1-1; D gene unclear. Germline-derived CDR1 and CDR2 are SGHKS and YYEKEE (reference sequence). Trimming took off 2 bases at V and 1 base at J, with 18 bases between the two ends. CDR3 length: 17 amino acids. CDR3 bases: TGTGCCAGCAGCTTTCGGGAGGGCGGCTTGTCGAACACTGAAGCTTTCTTT. Amino acids: CASSFREGGLSNTEAFF.

This clone appeared once. The rearrangement joins TRBV19 to TRBJ2-5, with TRBD1 matching 7 bases. TRBJ2-7 explains the end of the DNA better; the J call may be wrong. The CDR3 has 14 amino acids. CDR1 is LNHDA, CDR2 SQIVND, per germline (reference sequence). The CDR3 protein is CASSIVGTEYEQYF. Written as DNA, the CDR3 is TGTGCCAGTAGTATAGTAGGGACAGAGTACGAGCAGTACTTC.

This clone was picked up a small number of times. CDR3 sequence (DNA): TGCGCCAGCAGCCAAGCCCCGATAGGCGGGACCTATGGCTACACCTTC. Translated, it gives CASSQAPIGGTYGYTF. The chain carries TRBV4-1 and TRBJ1-2; tentatively, D is TRBD1 (5 bases). V lost 1 base, J lost 4 bases, and 16 bases lay in between. The CDR3 covers 16 residues. Germline values: CDR1 MGHRA, CDR2 YSYEKL.

V is TRBV14 and J is TRBJ1-1; unclear D gene. V lost 4 bases, J lost 4 bases, and 4 bases lay in between. Germline V CDR1 and CDR2: SGHDN, FVKESK. This CDR3 spans 11 amino acids. CDR3 DNA sequence: TGTGCCAGCAGCCCGGGCACTGAAGCTTTCTTT. Its protein is CASSPGTEAFF.

The chain combines TRBV9 with TRBJ2-3, with 9 nucleotides matching TRBD2. Unmatched junction bases numbered 10, after V lost 0 bases and J lost 2 bases. Looked up from germline, CDR1 is SGDLS and CDR2 is YYNGEE. The CDR3 spans 18 residues. CDR3 DNA sequence: TGTGCCAGCAGCGTAGAAGCGGGGGGAGAAAGGGCCACAGATACGCAGTATTTT. Protein sequence: CASSVEAGGERATDTQYF.

The chain links TRBV11-2 to TRBJ1-5; weak D call: TRBD1 (5 bases). Trimming removed 1 base at V and 1 base at J, with 14 bases between. The germline gives CDR1 SGHAT, CDR2 FQNNGV. This CDR3 contains 17 residues. The CDR3 sequence: CASSLGVAGKSNQPQHF. CDR3 DNA: TGTGCCAGCAGCTTAGGTGTGGCAGGGAAAAGCAATCAGCCCCAGCATTTT.

V is TRBV25-1 and J is TRBJ1-1, with D hard to call. There are 12 residues in the CDR3. The V and J ends lost 8 bases and 1 base respectively, with 8 bases between them. Germline CDR1 and CDR2: MGHDK and SYGVNS. The CDR3 bases are TGTGCCAGCCGCGAACCGAACACTGAAGCTTTCTTT. Amino acid sequence: CASREPNTEAFF.

The J gene is TRBJ1-2, the V gene TRBV28, with 7 bases fitting TRBD1. The J segment lost 6 bases and the V segment lost 2 bases, leaving 6 bases of the junction unmatched. This CDR3 spans 14 amino acids. The germline V gene has CDR1 MDHEN and CDR2 SYDVKM. In DNA form, the CDR3 reads TGTGCCAGCAGTTTAACGGGACAGTGGGATGGCTACACCTTC. This codes for CASSLTGQWDGYTF.

The chain carries TRBV28 and TRBJ1-4; tentatively, D is TRBD1 (6 bases). The CDR3 totals 13 residues. V was trimmed by 5 bases and J by 10 bases, leaving 14 bases between them. The V gene's germline CDR1 is MDHEN and CDR2 SYDVKM. The CDR3 here is CASSRGGTGKLFF. CDR3 nucleotides: TGTGCCAGCAGTAGGGGGGGGACTGGAAAACTGTTTTTT.

V and J are TRBV28 and TRBJ2-2; 8 bases line up with TRBD1. J was trimmed by 8 bases and V by 6 bases; bases with no gene match: 14. The CDR3 sequence is 16 residues long. Germline lookup yields CDR1 MDHEN and CDR2 SYDVKM. CDR3 sequence (DNA): TGTGCCAGCAGGGAACCGGGACAGGAGACTACTGGGGAGCTGTTTTTT. Residues: CASREPGQETTGELFF.